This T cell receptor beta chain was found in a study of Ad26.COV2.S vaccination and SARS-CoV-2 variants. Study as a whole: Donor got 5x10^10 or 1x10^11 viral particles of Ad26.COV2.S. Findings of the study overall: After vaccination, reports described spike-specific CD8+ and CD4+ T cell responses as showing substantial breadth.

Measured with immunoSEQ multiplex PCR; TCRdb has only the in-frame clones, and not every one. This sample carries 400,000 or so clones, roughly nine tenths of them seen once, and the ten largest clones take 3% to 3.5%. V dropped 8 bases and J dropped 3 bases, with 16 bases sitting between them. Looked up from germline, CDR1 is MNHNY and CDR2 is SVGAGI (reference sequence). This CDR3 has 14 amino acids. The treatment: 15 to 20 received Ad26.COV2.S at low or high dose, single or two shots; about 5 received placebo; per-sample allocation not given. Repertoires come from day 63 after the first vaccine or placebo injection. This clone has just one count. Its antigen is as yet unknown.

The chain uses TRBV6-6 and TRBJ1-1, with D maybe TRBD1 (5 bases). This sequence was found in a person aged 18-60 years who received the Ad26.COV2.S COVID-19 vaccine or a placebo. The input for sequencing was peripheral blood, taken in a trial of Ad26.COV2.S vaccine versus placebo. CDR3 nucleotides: TGTGCCAGCTCTGACAGCCGCCTGCACACTGAAGCTTTCTTT. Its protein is CASSDSRLHTEAFF.